This T cell receptor beta chain derives from a study of cytomegalovirus exposure and HLA in healthy donors. Study observations and caveats: In a later analysis, V- and J-gene trimming of beta chains associated with a DCLRE1C missense variant, replicated independently.

With regard to this clone: Its antigen is not known.

Germline assignment: CDR1 LGHNA and CDR2 YNFKEQ. There are 18 residues in the CDR3. After removal of 4 bases from V and 5 bases from J, the junction contained 13 bases not matched to a gene. A multiplex PCR was run with 60 Vbeta primers and 13 Jbeta primers. Only in-frame clones appear in the TCRdb table, and some are missing; sequencing was by immunoSEQ multiplex PCR. The repertoire holds around 210,000 clones, with more than 75% as singletons. The clonotype was recovered from a girl aged 2-10 years in good health and CMV-seronegative. The chain joins TRBV4-2 to TRBJ2-3, with 12 bases fitting TRBD2. What was sequenced was PBMCs. The CDR3 sequence is CASSPKGSSGGALDTQYF. The CDR3 coding sequence is TGTGCCAGCAGCCCAAAAGGTTCTAGCGGGGGGGCGCTAGATACGCAGTATTTT.